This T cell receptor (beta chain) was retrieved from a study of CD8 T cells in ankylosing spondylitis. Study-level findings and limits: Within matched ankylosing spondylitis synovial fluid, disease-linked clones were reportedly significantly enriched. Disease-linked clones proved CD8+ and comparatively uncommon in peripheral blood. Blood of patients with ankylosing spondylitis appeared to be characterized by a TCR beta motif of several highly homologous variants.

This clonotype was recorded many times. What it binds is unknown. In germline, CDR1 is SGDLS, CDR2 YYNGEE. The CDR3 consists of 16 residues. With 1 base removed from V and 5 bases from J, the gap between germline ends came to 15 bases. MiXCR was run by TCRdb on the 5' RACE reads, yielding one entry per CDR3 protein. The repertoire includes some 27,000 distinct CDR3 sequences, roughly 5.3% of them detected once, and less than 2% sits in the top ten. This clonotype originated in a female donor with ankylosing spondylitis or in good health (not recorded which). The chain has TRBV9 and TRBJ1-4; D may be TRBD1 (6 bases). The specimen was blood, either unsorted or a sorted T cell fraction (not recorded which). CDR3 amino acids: CASSVNPGQPNEKLFF. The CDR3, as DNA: TGTGCCAGCAGCGTAAACCCTGGACAGCCGAATGAAAAACTGTTTTTT.